The 8 T cell receptor beta chains reported below all come from one sample, sequenced in a study of blood T cells in healthy people across ages. Through a sample-barcoded 5' primer and a J-beta primer mix, a second PCR was run for 7 to 11 cycles. TCRdb processed the 5' RACE reads anew with MiXCR; each CDR3 protein has one entry. The table shows approximately 1.5 million distinct CDR3 sequences, with less than 45% occurring only once. Sequenced input: blood. These receptors all come from a woman aged 18-29 years in good health.

The chain combines TRBV20-1 with TRBJ1-6; weak D call: TRBD1 (5 bases). Trimming stripped 4 bases from V and 11 bases from J, with 12 bases between. CDR1 and CDR2 (germline): DFQATT, SNEGSKA (reference sequence). This CDR3 has 12 amino acids. The CDR3 region is CSATGSNPPLHF. CDR3 nucleotide sequence: TGCAGTGCTACAGGGAGCAATCCACCCCTCCACTTT.

The gene calls are TRBV7-3 and TRBJ2-7; 8 bases are shared with TRBD2. This CDR3 has 15 residues. Germline V gives CDR1 SGHTA, CDR2 FQGTGA. V lost 5 bases, J lost 7 bases, and 13 bases stayed unmatched. This CDR3 reads CASSPGLASVNEQYF. The CDR3 coding sequence is TGTGCCAGCAGCCCCGGACTAGCATCCGTCAATGAGCAGTACTTC.

This clonotype was seen more than once but under ten times. The chain carries TRBV20-1 and TRBJ1-2; no reliable D call. There are 14 residues in the CDR3. Trimming pared 6 bases from V and 8 bases from J, leaving 22 bases between. CDR1 and CDR2 from the germline V gene are DFQATT and SNEGSKA (reference sequence). The CDR3: CSATTPGVGHGYTF. The CDR3 DNA follows: TGCAGTGCGACCACCCCGGGCGTGGGTCACGGCTACACCTTC.

In this sample, this clonotype turned up a few times. The rearrangement joins TRBV27 to TRBJ2-3; D is ambiguous. With 6 bases removed from V and 2 bases from J, the gap between germline ends came to 15 bases. The CDR3 covers 15 residues. CDR1 is MNHEY, CDR2 SMNVEV, per germline (reference sequence). The CDR3 spells CASSPALVSTDTQYF. The CDR3 coding sequence is TGTGCCAGCAGCCCGGCGCTAGTGTCCACAGATACGCAGTATTTT.

V usage is TRBV4-3 and J usage is TRBJ2-1; D is uncertain. Trimming removed 3 bases at V and 3 bases at J, with 9 bases between. This CDR3 comprises 14 residues. The germline CDR1 and CDR2 sequences are LGHNA and YSLEER. This chain's CDR3 is CASSQRNYYNEQFF. The CDR3, as DNA: TGCGCCAGCAGCCAGAGGAACTACTACAATGAGCAGTTCTTC.

This clonotype was found a few times. The chain couples TRBV9 to TRBJ2-7; TRBD1 matches at 9 bases. CDR1 is SGDLS, CDR2 YYNGEE, per germline. The CDR3 has 15 amino acids. After removal of 1 base from V and 5 bases from J, the junction contained 7 bases not matched to a gene. This CDR3 is CASSVLGTGYDEQYF. The CDR3 DNA reads TGTGCCAGCAGCGTACTAGGGACAGGGTACGACGAGCAGTACTTC.

This clonotype appeared a few times. The CDR3 DNA sequence: TGTGCCAGCAGCTTCCTGACTAGCGGGAGCCCCTACGAGCAGTACTTC. Residues: CASSFLTSGSPYEQYF. The chain is built from TRBV3-1 and TRBJ2-7, with 12 bases fitting TRBD2. Trimming at V came to 5 bases and at J to 2 bases, leaving 7 bases not matched to a gene. The CDR3 sequence is 16 residues long. CDR1 and CDR2 (germline): LGHDT, YNNKEL (reference sequence).

This clonotype came up a few times. The chain joins TRBV20-1 to TRBJ2-3; 7 bases fit TRBD2. The CDR3 runs to 15 residues. Germline trimming cut 1 base from V and 7 bases from J; bases unmatched to any gene: 11. Per the germline V gene, CDR1 is DFQATT and CDR2 is SNEGSKA (reference sequence). The CDR3 protein is CSARVGSGALNTQYF. CDR3 in DNA: TGCAGTGCTAGAGTGGGCAGCGGGGCCCTCAATACGCAGTATTTT.